The source of this TCR beta chain is a study of T cells after yellow fever vaccination (dated by TCRdb to about 2019). For the wider study: The SMART-Seq v4 Ultra Low Input RNA kit was used to prepare libraries from fractions with low cell numbers. To follow T-cell clones before and after primary and booster YFV17D yellow fever vaccination, bulk TCR alpha and beta repertoires were sequenced over time. Blood samples were taken at several timepoints before and after primary and secondary immunization, and bulk PBMC replicates and cell subsets were isolated. Two healthy male donors, one aged 18 to 30 and one aged 30 to 40 years, made up the cohort. Study-level results and caveats: Because the study included only a couple of donors, the extent to which the findings can be generalized is limited. Because abundant contaminating clonotypes from the bulk population could be contained in FACS-sorted repertoires, computational filtering was required. A small share of clonotypes occurred in both CD4 and CD8 compartments, likely arising from convergent recombination. After the booster, most of the clones that had expanded following primary vaccination were detected again (roughly 96% of CD4 and 80% to 90% of CD8), which suggests that memory was broadly maintained. The secondary T-cell response was weaker than the primary response but faster, peaking on day 5 instead of day 15.

Regarding this clonotype: It lacks a known antigen. Base qualities are not provided; no much larger clone lies one nucleotide away.

The label giving this sample's treatment or condition can be read as: live attenuated yellow fever vaccine strain. PBMCs were isolated from peripheral blood using a standard Ficoll-Paque protocol. Dynabeads CD4 and CD8 positive selection kits were used to isolate CD4 and CD8 T-cell fractions. TriZol was used to extract RNA from bulk PBMCs, CD4 and CD8 fractions, and dextramer-positive and dextramer-negative fractions. V is pared back by 5 bases and J by 2 bases, with 19 bases lying between the germline termini. Taken from the germline V gene, the CDR1 and CDR2 loops are MNHNS and SASEGT. The CDR3 starts with the cysteine, ends with the phenylalanine, and has 16 residues. Only CDR3 DNA remains: 48 bases, in frame from the first base. TCR cDNA was synthesized by 5'RACE template switching, through which a universal primer site and unique molecular identifiers were introduced. Priming of cDNA synthesis was performed from both the TCR alpha and TCR beta constant segments. Libraries were amplified in two PCR steps, with sample barcodes and sequencing adapters added in the second step. Sequencing of libraries was done on Illumina HiSeq 2500 (2x100 bp) or NovaSeq (2x150 bp). The authors' pipeline ran thus. Demultiplexing of reads and collapsing into UMI consensus sequences were performed with MIGEC, and V(D)J alignment was carried out with MiXCR. Vaccine-responding clonotypes were defined with edgeR using replicate PBMC samples, requiring FDR below 0.01 and a log2 fold change above 5 up to day 15. CD4 or CD8 identity was assigned to each bulk clonotype according to whether the clonotype was present at higher abundance in the sequenced CD4 repertoire or the sequenced CD8 repertoire. Using fastp at Q25 and MiXCR, TCRdb reprocessed the public reads and kept productive beta chains. Records with the same CDR3 protein are collapsed into one entry carrying the most frequent genes and DNA. TCRdb, rather than the study authors, made the V and J calls. This sample lists 300,000 or so distinct CDR3 sequences; about an eighth were detected once. Roughly 0.5% of the sample lies in the top ten.

Specimen: CD4+ T cells sorted from PBMCs, collected 45 days after the yellow fever booster vaccination. The chain couples TRBV6-1 to TRBJ2-7; the D gene could be TRBD1 or TRBD2, each one agreeing over 5 bases. The clonotype originates from a man aged 30-40 years who received the YFV17D yellow fever vaccine. The bases are TGTGCCAGCAGTATGGACCCGGGACGGGGAGCCTACGAGCAGTACTTC. This yields the protein CASSMDPGRGAYEQYF.